These T cell receptor beta chains were read from a single sample in a study of vaccination and CD4 T cells after COVID-19. These receptors lack a known antigen. TCRdb reanalysed the PCR reads using MiXCR and keeps one entry per CDR3 protein. The repertoire holds 7,500 to 10,000 distinct CDR3 sequences, with approximately 30% as singletons. The specimen was CD4+ T cells from blood, cultured in vitro. These TCRs come from a human donor in good health. CDR3s include the opening cysteine and the closing phenylalanine or tryptophan. A D gene is named only where the DNA matches it firmly. Not every row has a clone size; where given, it reads once, few, many or a size class.

clone_size | j_call | d_call | v_call | cdr3_nt | cdr3_aa
- | TRBJ2-7 | - | TRBV29-1 | TGCAGCGTTACGGCAGGGGGGTACGAGCAGTACTTC | CSVTAGGYEQYF
few | TRBJ1-6 | - | TRBV6-1 | TGTGCCAGCAGTGAAGCGCCAGGGCGGAACTCACCCCTCCACTTT | CASSEAPGRNSPLHF
few | TRBJ2-1 | - | TRBV11-2 | TGTGCCAGCAGCTCCAACAGGGCAACCCAGCAGTTCTTC | CASSSNRATQQFF
- | TRBJ2-7 | - | TRBV7-8 | TGTGCCAGCAGCCCCTCGGGGCACCCTGGCCCCTACGAGCAGTACTTC | CASSPSGHPGPYEQYF
- | TRBJ2-3 | TRBD1 | TRBV19 | TGTGCCAGTAGTAGGACAGGACCCCTCGATATGCAGTATTTT | CASSRTGPLDMQYF
- | TRBJ1-1 | TRBD1 | TRBV10-3 | TGTGCCATCAGAGGACAGGGTGTGTTAGGTGAAGCTTTCTTT | CAIRGQGVLGEAFF
- | TRBJ2-7 | - | TRBV29-1 | TGCAGCGTCGGGGGCGAAGGCTACTACGAGCAGTACTTC | CSVGGEGYYEQYF
- | TRBJ1-3 | - | TRBV28 | TGTGCCAGCACAGGCCCCGCTAGAGACACCATATATTTT | CASTGPARDTIYF
once | TRBJ2-3 | - | TRBV5-1 | TGCGCCAGCAGCTTGAACCCCTCAGGGACAGATACGCAGTATTTT | CASSLNPSGTDTQYF
medium-sized | TRBJ1-2 | TRBD1 | TRBV27 | TGTGCCAGCAGTCACGGACAGGGGGACTATGGCTACACCTTC | CASSHGQGDYGYTF
- | TRBJ2-1 | TRBD1 | TRBV20-1 | TGCAGTGCTACGACAGGGCGAGACAATGAGCAGTTCTTC | CSATTGRDNEQFF
medium-sized | TRBJ1-5 | - | TRBV6-2/TRBV6-3 | TGTGCCAGCAGAGGGCGGTTGCATCAGCCCCAGCATTTT | CASRGRLHQPQHF
- | TRBJ2-7 | TRBD2 | TRBV6-1 | TGTGCCAGCAGTAGGGGACTAGCATCCTACGAGCAGTACTTC | CASSRGLASYEQYF
- | TRBJ1-1 | - | TRBV27 | TGTGCCAGCAGACAACCAACAGGACGGAAAGCTTTCTTT | CASRQPTGRKAFF
- | TRBJ2-2 | TRBD2 | TRBV10-3 | TGTGCCATCAGCAGTGCGTCTAGCGGGAGAAGCACCGGGGAGCTGTTTTTT | CAISSASSGRSTGELFF
- | TRBJ2-7 | TRBD2 | TRBV2 | TGTGCCAGCTCAGCGGGACCCTCCTTGGAGCAGTACTTC | CASSAGPSLEQYF
- | TRBJ2-3 | - | TRBV11-3 | TGTGCCAGCAGCACCATAGAAAGGGATACGCAGTATTTT | CASSTIERDTQYF
- | TRBJ1-4 | - | TRBV7-2 | TGTGCCAGCAGCTTAGCCAGCAGGTTGGCTAATGAAAAACTGTTTTTT | CASSLASRLANEKLFF
- | TRBJ2-6 | TRBD1 | TRBV7-9 | TGTGCCAGCAGCTCCCGGGGACAGGCGTTCATCTCTGGGGCCAACGTCCTGACTTTC | CASSSRGQAFISGANVLTF
- | TRBJ2-3 | - | TRBV7-6 | TGTGCCAGCAGCTTAACCAACGGGAATACGCAGTATTTT | CASSLTNGNTQYF
few | TRBJ2-5 | TRBD2 | TRBV7-6 | TGTGCCAGCAGCCCGATAGCGGGAGGGCCCGGGGAGACCCAGTACTTC | CASSPIAGGPGETQYF
- | TRBJ2-1 | - | TRBV7-2 | TGTGCCAGCAGCTTATCGGCCCCCTCCTACAATGAGCAGTTCTTC | CASSLSAPSYNEQFF
few | TRBJ1-5 | - | TRBV6-2/TRBV6-3 | TGTGCCAGCAGATTACAGGGACTAGGGCAGCCCCAGCATTTT | CASRLQGLGQPQHF
few | TRBJ1-2 | - | TRBV29-1 | TGCAGCGTTGGAAGCAGCTATGGCTACACCTTC | CSVGSSYGYTF
few | TRBJ1-3 | TRBD1 | TRBV6-1 | TGTGCCAGCAGCCAAACAGGGGCCACTGGAAACACCATATATTTT | CASSQTGATGNTIYF
- | TRBJ1-3 | - | TRBV7-2 | TGTGCCAGCAGCCCACGCCATTCGAACTCTGGAAACACCATATATTTT | CASSPRHSNSGNTIYF
few | TRBJ1-6 | - | TRBV19 | TGTGCCAGTCCTGGCCTCCCGGGGAATTCACCCCTCCACTTT | CASPGLPGNSPLHF